This section outlines one TCR beta chain sequence together with its context. Germline V gene lookup returns CDR1 SGDLS and CDR2 YYNGEE. With 1 base clipped from V and 5 bases from J, the junction kept 4 bases outside the gene matches. CDR3 length: 15 residues. The data stem from a study of blood T cell repertoires in COVID-19. Study context: From the United States, Italy and Spain came samples of acute and convalescent COVID-19. T cells, B-cell-depleted T cells, or PBMCs provided the cDNA or gDNA that served as material.

Per the original methods: Researchers report that nucleated cell counts were estimated from reference gene primer amplification. Repertoires were generated with immunoSEQ multiplex PCR, while TCRdb's copy carries only in-frame clones and drops some. That table is the source of V, J and clone size, and D and trimming were worked out from the DNA. The data show fewer than 200,000 clones, with approximately 86% seen just once and around 8.6% held by the top ten. This rearrangement joins TRBV9 to TRBJ2-3, with TRBD2 matching 10 bases. Sequenced: peripheral blood. The clonotype was recovered from a man aged 50 or older with active or convalescent COVID-19. CDR3: CASSVLAGVLDTQYF. DNA for the CDR3: TGTGCCAGCAGCGTACTAGCGGGAGTCTTAGATACGCAGTATTTT.